This is a list of T cell receptor beta chains from one sample in a study of shared clonotypes between healthy human individuals. TCRdb keeps only in-frame clones here, not all; method: immunoSEQ multiplex PCR. The table has 2 million to 3 million clones, 93% seen once. The material sequenced was naive CD4+ T cells from PBMCs. The receptors shown here come from a man between 18 and 29 years old in good health. Some clones in this sample may be carry-over from other donors' samples. Each CDR3 is given with its conserved first and last residue. A D gene is named only where the DNA matches it firmly. For some rows the clone size is stated as once, few or many, or as a class when expanded; others skip it.

CASSFNSDRLATAKNIQYF TGTGCCAGCAGCTTTAATTCGGATCGGCTAGCGACCGCCAAAAACATTCAGTACTTC TRBJ2-4 TRBV7-3 - -
CASSPLAGLDYNEQFF TGTGCCAGCAGCCCCCTAGCGGGTTTAGACTACAATGAGCAGTTCTTC TRBJ2-1 TRBV7-8 once TRBD2
CASSILQDPYGYTF TGTGCCAGTAGTATACTTCAGGACCCCTATGGCTACACCTTC TRBJ1-2 TRBV19 - -
CASSLGGREADTQYF TGCGCCAGCAGCTTGGGAGGCAGGGAGGCAGATACGCAGTATTTT TRBJ2-3 TRBV5-1 - -
CASSTGRSETQYF TGTGCCAGCAGCACCGGGAGGTCGGAGACCCAGTACTTC TRBJ2-5 TRBV7-2 - TRBD2
CASSRTGRGTEAFF TGTGCCAGCAGTCGGACAGGGAGGGGCACTGAAGCTTTCTTT TRBJ1-1 TRBV27 - TRBD1
CASSTGTGFGQYF TGCGCCAGCAGCACCGGGACAGGGTTCGGGCAGTACTTC TRBJ2-7 TRBV5-1 once TRBD1
CASSGTIRTGGYGYTF TGTGCCAGCAGCGGCACCATTCGGACGGGGGGATATGGCTACACCTTC TRBJ1-2 TRBV7-2 - -
CASSEWGVETEAFF TGTGCCAGCAGTGAATGGGGGGTGGAAACTGAAGCTTTCTTT TRBJ1-1 TRBV2 - -
CASSLYTGNRQETQYF TGTGCCAGCAGCCTATACACAGGGAACAGACAAGAGACCCAGTACTTC TRBJ2-5 TRBV11-2 - -
CASSPGTGANVLTF TGTGCCAGCTCTCCAGGGACTGGGGCCAACGTCCTGACTTTC TRBJ2-6 TRBV18 - -
CASSVARGRIADTQYF TGTGCCAGCAGCGTAGCTCGCGGGAGAATAGCAGATACGCAGTATTTT TRBJ2-3 TRBV9 - TRBD2
CASSYSPERNYGYTF TGTGCCAGCAGTTATAGCCCCGAGAGAAACTATGGCTACACCTTC TRBJ1-2 TRBV27 - -
CASSPRIDTGELFF TGCGCCAGCAGCCCGAGGATAGACACCGGGGAGCTGTTTTTT TRBJ2-2 TRBV5-1 - -
CASSSLRGRDYNEQFF TGTGCCAGCAGCTCCCTTCGCGGGAGGGATTACAATGAGCAGTTCTTC TRBJ2-1 TRBV11-2 once TRBD2
CASMRALNTEAFF TGCGCCAGCATGAGGGCCCTGAACACTGAAGCTTTCTTT TRBJ1-1 TRBV4-1 once -
CASSPLEREMENIQYF TGTGCCAGCAGCCCCCTTGAGCGGGAGATGGAAAACATTCAGTACTTC TRBJ2-4 TRBV7-2 - TRBD2
CASSSREREGTDTQYF TGTGCCAGCAGCTCTCGGGAGCGGGAGGGGACAGATACGCAGTATTTT TRBJ2-3 TRBV7-8 - TRBD2
CASSLAGQGIYEQYF TGCGCCAGCAGCTTGGCCGGGCAGGGAATCTACGAGCAGTACTTC TRBJ2-7 TRBV5-1 once -
CASSPGLAGFSYEQYF TGCGCCAGCAGTCCCGGCCTAGCGGGCTTCTCCTACGAGCAGTACTTC TRBJ2-7 TRBV10-1 - TRBD2
CASSPGQNQPQHF TGTGCCAGCTCCCCTGGACAGAATCAGCCCCAGCATTTT TRBJ1-5 TRBV18 - -
CASENPGGDGYTF TGTGCCAGCGAGAACCCGGGGGGGGATGGCTACACCTTC TRBJ1-2 TRBV28 - -
CASSPPQGAVTGELFF TGTGCCAGCTCACCACCCCAGGGGGCGGTCACCGGGGAGCTGTTTTTT TRBJ2-2 TRBV18 once TRBD1
CASSQDYYSRAGYWTYNEQFF TGCGCCAGCAGCCAAGACTATTATTCCCGAGCCGGGTACTGGACCTACAATGAGCAGTTCTTC TRBJ2-1 TRBV4-3 - -
CASSQDPGPPNEQFF TGCGCCAGCAGCCAAGATCCAGGCCCCCCCAATGAGCAGTTCTTC TRBJ2-1 TRBV4-1 - -
CAISETAGKGGNQPQHF TGTGCCATCAGTGAGACAGCAGGAAAGGGGGGCAATCAGCCCCAGCATTTT TRBJ1-5 TRBV10-3 - -
CASSLPGEPLHF TGTGCCAGCAGTTTACCTGGAGAACCCCTCCACTTT TRBJ1-6 TRBV27 - -
CASSPGQGRYEQYF TGCGCCAGCAGCCCGGGACAGGGCCGCTACGAGCAGTACTTC TRBJ2-7 TRBV5-1 - TRBD1
CASSYGGAGANVLTF TGTGCCAGCAGTTATGGGGGGGCTGGGGCCAACGTCCTGACTTTC TRBJ2-6 TRBV6-5 - TRBD2
CASSEALGTSGRDTQYF TGTGCCAGCAGTGAAGCGCTCGGGACTAGCGGGAGGGATACGCAGTATTTT TRBJ2-3 TRBV6-1 - TRBD2
CASSLGSSGANVLTF TGTGCCAGCAGCTTAGGTTCCTCTGGGGCCAACGTCCTGACTTTC TRBJ2-6 TRBV11-3 - -
CASSFWIQLLSSYEQYF TGTGCCAGCAGCTTTTGGATCCAGCTTCTAAGCTCCTACGAGCAGTACTTC TRBJ2-7 TRBV11-3 - -
CASSLREPAVAFF TGTGCCAGCAGTTTAAGGGAACCAGCCGTCGCTTTCTTT TRBJ1-1 TRBV28 - -
CASSFRTSGSTNEQFF TGCGCCAGCAGCTTTCGGACTAGCGGGAGCACTAATGAGCAGTTCTTC TRBJ2-1 TRBV5-1 - TRBD2
CASSLAPDTQYF TGCGCCAGCAGCTTGGCCCCAGATACGCAGTATTTT TRBJ2-3 TRBV5-1 - -
CASTEVDTQYF TGTGCCAGCACTGAAGTGGATACGCAGTATTTT TRBJ2-3 TRBV6-1 - -
CASSPPGTRNTGELFF TGTGCCAGCAGTCCTCCCGGGACGAGGAACACCGGGGAGCTGTTTTTT TRBJ2-2 TRBV7-3 - -
CAIMQGWANYGYTF TGTGCCATCATGCAGGGATGGGCTAACTATGGCTACACCTTC TRBJ1-2 TRBV10-3 - -
CASSSTTGPRSTEAFF TGTGCCAGCAGCTCGACAACAGGGCCCCGGAGCACTGAAGCTTTCTTT TRBJ1-1 TRBV11-2 - -
CASSFPIIGTSLPDEQFF TGTGCCAGTAGTTTCCCAATCATTGGGACTAGCTTGCCCGATGAGCAGTTCTTC TRBJ2-1 TRBV19 once TRBD2
CASSRRATEQFF TGTGCCAGCAGTCGGAGGGCCACTGAGCAGTTCTTC TRBJ2-1 TRBV6-5 - -
CASSLWSGNEQFF TGCGCCAGCAGCTTATGGAGCGGGAATGAGCAGTTCTTC TRBJ2-1 TRBV5-1 - -
CASSRIIGQFNEKLFF TGTGCCAGCAGCCGCATCATCGGACAGTTTAATGAAAAACTGTTTTTT TRBJ1-4 TRBV7-9 - -
CASSLIGSGEGTDQNIQYF TGTGCCAGCAGCTTAATAGGATCGGGGGAGGGGACAGACCAAAACATTCAGTACTTC TRBJ2-4 TRBV7-3 - -
CASRAFPLDEQFF TGTGCCAGCAGGGCTTTTCCACTGGATGAGCAGTTCTTC TRBJ2-1 TRBV7-9 - -
CASSETGWSDIQYF TGTGCCAGCAGTGAAACAGGTTGGTCCGACATTCAGTACTTC TRBJ2-4 TRBV2 - -
CATGGVGYGYTF TGTGCCACCGGGGGCGTAGGGTATGGCTACACCTTC TRBJ1-2 TRBV15 - -
CASSPRGTSGHTDTQYF TGCGCCAGCAGCCCGCGCGGGACTAGCGGACACACAGATACGCAGTATTTT TRBJ2-3 TRBV5-1 - TRBD2
CASSYSGGVRRYEQYF TGTGCCAGCAGTTACTCGGGGGGCGTTCGGCGCTACGAGCAGTACTTC TRBJ2-7 TRBV6-6 - -
CASSPSTGLFGYTF TGTGCCAGCTCACCATCGACCGGGTTATTCGGCTACACCTTC TRBJ1-2 TRBV18 - -
CASSGRDYGTQYF TGTGCCAGCAGTGGCCGGGATTACGGGACCCAGTACTTC TRBJ2-5 TRBV2 - -
CASSQLAGASGANVLTF TGTGCCAGTAGCCAACTAGCGGGAGCCTCTGGGGCCAACGTCCTGACTTTC TRBJ2-6 TRBV19 - TRBD2
CASSFRTVNEKLFF TGTGCCAGCAGCTTTAGGACAGTTAATGAAAAACTGTTTTTT TRBJ1-4 TRBV5-6 - -
CASSVREQPQHF TGTGCCAGTAGCGTTCGGGAGCAGCCCCAGCATTTT TRBJ1-5 TRBV19 - -